The clone carrying this TCR beta chain was recorded many times. Some clones are missing from TCRdb's copy, which holds only in-frame ones; the method was immunoSEQ multiplex PCR. This sample comprises 40,000 to 60,000 clones, none seen once only. The source of the sample is a study of T cells after posttransplantation cyclophosphamide. The ends lost 4 bases at V and 6 bases at J; junction bases unmatched: 3. Germline assignment: CDR1 SEHNR and CDR2 FQNEAQ (reference sequence). This CDR3 is 14 amino acids long. This chain connects TRBV7-9 to TRBJ2-2; 9 bases map to TRBD1. The receptor comes from a man aged 35-49 years in good health, CMV-negative, and a related stem cell transplant donor. The specimen sequenced was PBMCs. The CDR3 here is CASSSGTGSGELFF. CDR3 nucleotides: TGTGCCAGCAGCTCCGGGACAGGGTCCGGGGAGCTGTTTTTT.